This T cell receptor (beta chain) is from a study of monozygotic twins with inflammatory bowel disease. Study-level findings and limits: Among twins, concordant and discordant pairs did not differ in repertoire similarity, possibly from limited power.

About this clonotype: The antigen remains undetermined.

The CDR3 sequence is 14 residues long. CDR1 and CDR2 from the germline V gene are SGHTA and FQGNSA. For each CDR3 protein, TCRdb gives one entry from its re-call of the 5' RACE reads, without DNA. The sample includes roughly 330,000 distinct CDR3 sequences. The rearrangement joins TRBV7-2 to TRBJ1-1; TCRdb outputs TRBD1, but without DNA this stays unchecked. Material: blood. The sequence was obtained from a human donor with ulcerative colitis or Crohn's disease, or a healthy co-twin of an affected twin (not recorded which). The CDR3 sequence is CASSTQGRGTEAFF.